The 31 T cell receptor beta chains listed next were all sequenced from one sample in a study of metastatic and nonmetastatic thyroid tumors. Among the patients, none had received any treatment before thyroid surgery. TCRdb used MiXCR to call clones anew from the PCR reads. The sample yields about 33,000 clones, about 18% seen once. The sequenced sample consisted of blood. The receptor source for this set is a female donor with papillary thyroid cancer or a benign thyroid nodule (not recorded which). Some clones in this sample may be carry-over from other donors' samples.

This chain connects TRBV20-1 to TRBJ1-2; the D gene is possibly TRBD1 (5 bases). The V gene's germline CDR1 is DFQATT and CDR2 SNEGSKA (reference sequence). This CDR3 has 15 residues. V lost 2 bases to trimming and J lost 7 bases, with 20 bases between them. CDR3 nucleotides: TGCAGTGCTAGACCGACAGTGACCAAGGGATGTGGCTACACCTTC. Its translation is CSARPTVTKGCGYTF.

This clone was counted only a few times. This chain connects TRBV6-1 to TRBJ1-2; no firm D call. V was cut by 8 bases and J by 4 bases, with 14 bases left in between. Germline CDR1 is MNHNS and CDR2 is SASEGT. The CDR3 contains 13 residues. The CDR3 bases are TGTGCCAGCTGGGTACAGTGGCTCTATGGCTACACCTTC. Translation gives CASWVQWLYGYTF.

There are many counts of this clone. The V gene is TRBV6-1, the J gene TRBJ2-2; D ambiguous. This CDR3 contains 15 residues. CDR1 is MNHNS, CDR2 SASEGT, per germline. Trimming took off 5 bases at V and 3 bases at J, with 13 bases between the two ends. The CDR3 DNA sequence: TGTGCCAGCAGTTTACGGGCGGAGTACACCGGGGAGCTGTTTTTT. This gives the protein CASSLRAEYTGELFF.

On this clone itself: This may be a read error: a much more frequent sequence differs by one nucleotide. The same CDR3 arises from other DNA sequences in this sample as well. The chain combines TRBV29-1 with TRBJ2-2, with 9 bases identical to TRBD1. The CDR3 is 14 residues long. In germline, CDR1 is SQVTM, CDR2 ANQGSEA. CDR3 amino acids: CSVEDRGTSGELFF. In nucleotides, the CDR3 is TGCAGCGTCGAAGACAGGGGGACGTCAGGGGAGCTGTTTTTT.

Comments on this clone: With a much larger clone just one base away, this may be a read error. The chain is built from TRBV4-2 and TRBJ2-1; D call uncertain. Germline CDR1 LGHNA, CDR2 YNFKEQ. The V end was cut by 0 bases, the J end by 4 bases, with 4 bases between. The CDR3 is 13 residues long. The CDR3: CASSQDAYNEQFF. The CDR3, as DNA: TGTGCCAGCAGCCAAGACGCGTACAATGAGCAGTTCTTC.

V and J are TRBV19 and TRBJ1-1; 7 bases agree with TRBD1. Trimming at V came to 6 bases and at J to 5 bases, leaving 15 bases not matched to a gene. Germline V gene lookup returns CDR1 LNHDA and CDR2 SQIVND (reference sequence). The CDR3 length is 16 residues. CDR3 region: CASSTPPGQFLTEAFF. CDR3 sequence (DNA): TGTGCCAGTAGCACGCCGCCGGGACAGTTCCTGACTGAAGCTTTCTTT.

The chain employs TRBV20-1 and TRBJ1-2; D not certain. V lost 3 bases and J 7 bases, leaving 9 bases between the germline ends. CDR3 length equals 11 residues. The V gene's germline CDR1 is DFQATT and CDR2 SNEGSKA (reference sequence). CDR3: CSARREFGYTF. The DNA for the CDR3 is TGCAGTGCTAGGAGGGAGTTTGGCTACACCTTC.

This clone was seen a single time. V gene TRBV11-3 combines with J gene TRBJ2-3; D call uncertain. This CDR3 is 14 amino acids long. The V and J ends lost 5 bases and 0 bases respectively, with 9 bases between them. The V gene's germline CDR1 is SGHNT and CDR2 YENEEA. The CDR3 coding sequence is TGTGCCAGCAGCCCCACCGCTAGCACAGATACGCAGTATTTT. Translating it yields CASSPTASTDTQYF.

The CDR3 region has the DNA TGTGCCAGCAGTTGGCCCCATCAGCCCCAGCATTTT. It encodes CASSWPHQPQHF. This chain joins TRBV6-2 or TRBV6-3 and TRBJ1-5, with unresolved D. Per germline, CDR1 MNHEY and CDR2 SVGEGT. CDR3 length equals 12 residues. V was pared by 4 bases and J by 5 bases, with 6 bases between.

The chain recombines TRBV6-1 with TRBJ2-1, with 7 bases that match TRBD2. The CDR3 runs 15 residues. From germline, CDR1 is MNHNS and CDR2 SASEGT. The ends lost 7 bases at V and 9 bases at J; junction bases unmatched: 15. The CDR3 spells CASTLFGGEGGEQFF. CDR3 coding DNA: TGTGCCAGCACTCTATTTGGGGGGGAGGGCGGTGAGCAGTTCTTC.

By frequency in the sample, this clone is medium-sized (0.01 to 0.1%). The rearrangement joins TRBV20-1 to TRBJ2-7; no clear D gene. Germline V lookup: CDR1 DFQATT, CDR2 SNEGSKA (reference sequence). Trimming removed 4 bases at V and 2 bases at J, with 6 bases between. The CDR3 runs to 11 residues. CDR3: CSAIAAYEQYF. The CDR3 DNA follows: TGCAGTGCTATCGCGGCCTACGAGCAGTACTTC.

This clone was detected ten times or more. The gene calls are TRBV4-2 and TRBJ1-1; 10 nucleotides align to TRBD1. The CDR3 covers 19 residues. V trimming: 4 bases; J trimming: 0 bases; junction bases outside the gene matches: 14. The V gene's germline CDR1 is LGHNA and CDR2 YNFKEQ. The CDR3 sequence is CASSRKTGQGNIMNTEAFF. The DNA for the CDR3 is TGTGCCAGCAGCCGAAAAACGGGACAGGGGAATATAATGAACACTGAAGCTTTCTTT.

This clone was seen ten or more times. CDR3 sequence reads: CASSLWGGVKNNSPLHF. As DNA, the CDR3 is TGTGCCAGCAGCTTGTGGGGGGGCGTCAAGAATAATTCACCCCTCCACTTT. The chain joins TRBV5-6 to TRBJ1-6, with D possibly TRBD1 on 6 matching bases. CDR1 and CDR2 from the germline V gene are SGHDT and YYEEEE. The CDR3 is made up of 17 amino acids. Trimming stripped 1 base from V and 5 bases from J, with 16 bases between.

The table lists this clone with many counts. This may come from a read error, since a much larger clone is one base off. The chain is built from TRBV11-2 and TRBJ2-3, with TRBD2 identical over 11 bases. The CDR3 consists of 17 residues. CDR1 SGHAT and CDR2 FQNNGV come from the germline V gene. Losses at the gene ends were 5 bases for V and 2 bases for J; bases not matched to a gene: 9. The CDR3 coding sequence is TGTGCCAGCAGCCCTTGGTGTAGCGGGGGGGTCACAGATACGCAGTATTTT. This codes for CASSPWCSGGVTDTQYF.

Comment on this clone: A read error may be the cause here, since a much bigger clone is one base away. The chain joins TRBV3-1 to TRBJ2-4; 10 nucleotides align to TRBD1. The CDR3 spans 16 residues. Germline V gene data show CDR1 as LGHDT and CDR2 as YNNKEL (reference sequence). The CDR3 region is CANSPETGGTKNIQYF. CDR3 sequence (DNA): TGTGCCAACAGCCCCGAGACAGGGGGCACCAAAAACATTCAGTACTTC.

In regard to this clone: A clone one base away is much larger, so this may be a read error. The chain couples TRBV7-3 to TRBJ2-1, with TRBD1 matching over 10 bases. This CDR3 is 15 amino acids long. In germline, CDR1 is SGHTA, CDR2 FQGTGA. The DNA of the CDR3 is TGTGCCAGCAGCCTGCCGGGACAGGGGATTGATGAGCAGTTATTC. As protein: CASSLPGQGIDEQLF.

This clone was counted at least ten times. The chain recombines TRBV3-1 with TRBJ2-5, with TRBD2 matching over 8 bases. Germline V gene data show CDR1 as LGHDT and CDR2 as YNNKEL (reference sequence). With V trimmed by 3 bases and J by 4 bases, 10 bases remained unmatched. The CDR3 is made up of 16 amino acids. The CDR3 sequence: CASSHQAGEVLETQYF. CDR3 coding DNA: TGTGCCAGCAGCCACCAAGCGGGAGAGGTCTTAGAGACCCAGTACTTC.

This clone was seen a handful of times. A read error may explain this, as a much larger clone is one base away. V gene TRBV29-1 combines with J gene TRBJ2-5, with a tentative D call TRBD2 (5 bases). Trimming took 8 bases from V and 2 from J, leaving 18 bases between them. The CDR3 loop spans 14 amino acids. In germline, CDR1 is SQVTM, CDR2 ANQGSEA. The CDR3 DNA follows: TGCAGCTGCTCCTCAAGCGGAGTTCAAGAGACCCAGTACTTC. Protein: CSCSSSGVQETQYF.

This clone is medium-sized by share. V is TRBV6-1 and J is TRBJ1-2; 8 nucleotides line up with TRBD1. CDR3 length: 14 residues. V shed 3 bases, J shed 3 bases, and the junction held 3 bases outside the gene matches. Germline V gene data show CDR1 as MNHNS and CDR2 as SASEGT. CDR3 bases: TGTGCCAGCAGTGACAGGGGGCAAGACTATGGCTACACCTTC. The encoded protein is CASSDRGQDYGYTF.

This clone ranks as medium-sized. This chain connects TRBV6-1 to TRBJ2-3; 8 bases agree with TRBD1. The CDR3 extends over 16 amino acids. In germline, CDR1 is MNHNS, CDR2 SASEGT. V lost 5 bases, J lost 4 bases, and 11 bases stayed unmatched. As DNA, the CDR3 is TGTGCCAGCAGTAACGGTCCGGACAGGGTATCAGATACGCAGTATTTT. Translating gives CASSNGPDRVSDTQYF.

As regards this clone: This clone may be a read error of a much larger clone one base away. The same CDR3 can be traced to other DNA sequences in this sample. The chain is built from TRBV27 and TRBJ1-6; 9 positions agree with TRBD1. CDR3 length: 13 residues. In germline, CDR1 is MNHEY, CDR2 SMNVEV (reference sequence). CDR3 in DNA: TGTGCAAGCAGAGACAGGGGGAATTCACCCCTCCGCTTT. Its protein product is CASRDRGNSPLRF.

This clone was seen a few times. Other nucleotide sequences from this sample produce the same CDR3. The V gene is TRBV5-5, the J gene TRBJ2-6, with a tentative D call TRBD1 (5 bases). The germline CDR1 and CDR2 sequences are SGHKS and YYEKEE (reference sequence). There are 15 residues in the CDR3. V lost 2 bases, J lost 3 bases, and 9 bases lay in between. The CDR3 is CASSLWGLGANVLTF. CDR3 coding DNA: TGTGCCAGCAGCTTATGGGGCCTTGGGGCCAACGTCCTGACTTTC.

This clone was seen at least ten times. The J gene is TRBJ2-1, the V gene TRBV28; TRBD1 matches at 9 bases. Looked up from germline, CDR1 is MDHEN and CDR2 is SYDVKM. Trimming cost V 6 bases and J 3 bases; bases outside gene matches: 6. This CDR3 is built from 15 residues. The chain's CDR3 is CASRPGQGDYNEQFF. The DNA for the CDR3 is TGTGCCAGCAGACCGGGACAGGGTGACTACAATGAGCAGTTCTTC.

The genes are TRBV2 and TRBJ2-2, with 12 bases matching TRBD2. V was clipped by 6 bases and J by 1 base; unmatched bases: 6. The length of the CDR3 is 17 residues. Germline V CDR1 and CDR2: SNHLY, FYNNEI. CDR3 DNA: TGTGCCAGCAGCTCGCAGACTAGCGGGAGGAACACCGGGGAGCTGTTTTTT. Residues: CASSSQTSGRNTGELFF.

This clone has ten or more counts. The chain couples TRBV10-3 to TRBJ2-1, with TRBD2 matching over 8 bases. Germline V gene lookup returns CDR1 ENHRY and CDR2 SYGVKD. The trim removed 3 bases at V and 7 bases at J, leaving 5 bases unmatched. The CDR3 consists of 14 residues. In nucleotides, the CDR3 is TGTGCCATCAGTGACCAGCGGGAGAGTAATGAGCAGTTCTTC. Translated, it gives CAISDQRESNEQFF.

This clone appeared many times. The chain carries TRBV7-2 and TRBJ2-1, with TRBD1 matching 8 bases. The CDR3 spans 14 residues. V trimming: 1 base; J trimming: 11 bases; junction bases outside the gene matches: 7. Looked up from germline, CDR1 is SGHTA and CDR2 is FQGNSA. CDR3 nucleotides: TGTGCCAGCAGCTTAGGTGTGACAGGGGTCCAGCAGTTCTTC. Residues: CASSLGVTGVQQFF. Looking up the rest from reference TRBV7-2 and TRBJ2-1 gives the full variable domain: GAGVSQSPSNKVTEKGKDVELRCDPISGHTALYWYRQSLGQGLEFLIYFQGNSAPDKSGLPSDRFSAERTGGSVSTLTIQRTQQEDSAVYLCASSLGVTGVQQFFGPGTRLTVL.

At least ten counts were recorded for this clone. The V call is TRBV20-1, the J call TRBJ2-7, with TRBD2 matching over 13 bases. Germline CDR1 is DFQATT and CDR2 is SNEGSKA (reference sequence). J lost 6 bases, V lost 3 bases, and 2 bases had no gene match. The CDR3 loop spans 13 amino acids. In DNA, the CDR3 is TGCAGTGCTAGCCGGACTAGCGGGAGCGAGCAGTACTTC. Translation: CSASRTSGSEQYF.

As regards this clone: A read error may be the cause here, since a much bigger clone is one base away. This specimen includes other DNA sequences encoding the same CDR3. The rearrangement links TRBV29-1 to TRBJ1-2, with D maybe TRBD1 (6 bases). Looked up from germline, CDR1 is SQVTM and CDR2 is ANQGSEA. The CDR3 length is 14 residues. As DNA, the CDR3 is TGCAGCGTTGGTTCGGCCAGGGGAGGCTATGGCTATACCTTC. Translating gives CSVGSARGGYGYTF.

This clone has a count of ten or more. The chain has TRBV20-1 and TRBJ1-2, with D possibly matching TRBD1 (5 bases). Between the trimmed V and J ends, which lost 3 bases and 9 bases, there was a span of 14 bases. The length of the CDR3 is 12 residues. The germline gives CDR1 DFQATT, CDR2 SNEGSKA (reference sequence). The CDR3 is CSASGQGFSYTF. The CDR3 region has the DNA TGCAGTGCTAGTGGGCAGGGATTCAGCTACACCTTC.

This clone occurred many times. A single base separates this from a much larger clone, so it may be a read error. V gene TRBV6-1 combines with J gene TRBJ2-7, with 11 bases identical to TRBD2. V was clipped by 7 bases and J by 7 bases; unmatched bases: 6. The CDR3 spans 13 residues. Germline CDR1 is MNHNS and CDR2 is SASEGT. The DNA for the CDR3 is TGTGCCAGCATCCAGGGACTAGCGGCGGAGCAGTACTTC. Translating it yields CASIQGLAAEQYF.

On this clone: Since a much larger clone is just one base distant, this may be a read error. The chain uses TRBV4-2 and TRBJ2-3; 11 nucleotides align to TRBD2. Looked up from germline, CDR1 is LGHNA and CDR2 is YNFKEQ. The CDR3 totals 18 residues. The CDR3 DNA is TGTGCCTGCAGCCAAGGGGTAGCGGGAGGGCCGGGCACAGATACGCAGTATTTT. Translated: CACSQGVAGGPGTDTQYF.